This passage covers 21 T cell receptor beta chains from one sample sequenced in a study of shared clonotypes between healthy human individuals. This table comes from immunoSEQ multiplex PCR, and its TCRdb copy is limited to in-frame clones, with some not included. The sample yields about 2.3 million clones, 93% seen once. Sequenced input: naive CD4+ T cells from PBMCs. As to subset: CD45RA+ positively selected. All receptors come from a man aged 18 to 35 in good health. Some clones in this sample may be carry-over from other donors' samples.

The chain links TRBV9 to TRBJ2-1, with D unresolved. This CDR3 comprises 15 residues. Germline CDR1 reads SGDLS; CDR2 reads YYNGEE. With 3 bases removed from V and 0 bases from J, the gap between germline ends came to 10 bases. The chain's CDR3 is CASSATSSSYNEQFF. CDR3 sequence (DNA): TGTGCCAGCAGCGCAACCTCTAGCTCCTACAATGAGCAGTTCTTC.

The rearrangement links TRBV18 to TRBJ2-3; no clear D. V was cut by 4 bases and J by 0 bases, with 5 bases left in between. CDR1 is KGHSH and CDR2 is LQKENI in the germline V gene. There are 13 residues in the CDR3. Written as DNA, the CDR3 is TGTGCCAGCTCACAGTTTAGCACAGATACGCAGTATTTT. Residues: CASSQFSTDTQYF.

The CDR3 coding sequence is TGTGCCATCAGTGGTGAACTTCGGGGACAGGCGTATGGCTACACCTTC. Protein sequence: CAISGELRGQAYGYTF. V gene TRBV10-3 combines with J gene TRBJ1-2; 8 bases are shared with TRBD1. Trimming removed 4 bases from V and 5 bases from J; junction bases left unmatched: 12. This CDR3 comprises 16 residues. Germline CDR1 ENHRY, CDR2 SYGVKD.

V is TRBV9 and J is TRBJ1-1, with D perhaps TRBD1 (6 bases). The CDR3 spans 13 residues. The germline V gene has CDR1 SGDLS and CDR2 YYNGEE. Trimming removed 3 bases from V and 4 bases from J, with 10 bases in between. The CDR3 sequence is CASSERGSTEAFF. CDR3 coding DNA: TGTGCCAGCAGCGAAAGGGGGAGCACTGAAGCTTTCTTT.

The genes are TRBV28 and TRBJ2-1; D ambiguous. With 5 bases removed from V and 12 bases from J, the gap between germline ends came to 17 bases. The CDR3 runs to 13 residues. Per the germline V gene, CDR1 is MDHEN and CDR2 is SYDVKM. This CDR3 reads CASSRRGIMRQFF. The DNA for the CDR3 is TGTGCCAGCAGTCGGCGTGGGATTATGCGGCAGTTCTTC.

This clone turned up a few times. This chain joins TRBV7-8 and TRBJ2-7; 7 positions match TRBD1. CDR1 is SGHVS and CDR2 is FQNEAQ in the germline V gene. V gave up 5 bases and J gave up 2 bases; unmatched junction bases: 6. CDR3 length equals 14 residues. The CDR3 protein is CASSPRGTAYEQYF. The CDR3 DNA is TGTGCCAGCAGCCCCAGGGGGACGGCCTACGAGCAGTACTTC.

This rearrangement joins TRBV7-6 to TRBJ2-2; D call uncertain. CDR1 is SGHVS and CDR2 is FNYEAQ in the germline V gene. The ends were cut back, 5 bases at V and 4 bases at J, with 17 bases in the middle. The length of the CDR3 is 16 residues. The CDR3 DNA sequence: TGTGCCAGCAGCCCGGTCCCTACGGCCACCACCGGGGAGCTGTTTTTT. This codes for CASSPVPTATTGELFF.

The chain employs TRBV7-6 and TRBJ2-3; TRBD2 aligns across 7 bases. With V trimmed by 3 bases and J by 0 bases, 9 bases remained unmatched. CDR1 and CDR2 (germline): SGHVS, FNYEAQ. CDR3 length equals 17 residues. CDR3 in DNA: TGTGCCAGCAGCTTTTCGGGCGGGAGTCCTAGCACAGATACGCAGTATTTT. It is translated as CASSFSGGSPSTDTQYF.

The chain recombines TRBV5-1 with TRBJ2-7; D is perhaps TRBD2 (6 bases). There are 14 residues in the CDR3. Germline CDR1 is SGHRS and CDR2 is YFSETQ. V lost 1 base and J 5 bases, leaving 13 bases between the germline ends. CDR3 nucleotides: TGCGCCAGCAGCTTGCTGGGGGGTGCTCACGAGCAGTACTTC. Protein product: CASSLLGGAHEQYF.

The chain carries TRBV7-9 and TRBJ2-3; TRBD2 aligns across 14 bases. Trimming cost V 5 bases and J 9 bases; bases outside gene matches: 4. The CDR3 covers 14 residues. Germline V gene sequence: CDR1 SEHNR, CDR2 FQNEAQ (reference sequence). The CDR3 DNA follows: TGTGCCAGCAGCCTAGGGACTAGCGGGAGCACGCAGTATTTT. It translates to CASSLGTSGSTQYF.

The chain couples TRBV2 to TRBJ2-1, with TRBD1 matching 12 bases. Germline V lookup: CDR1 SNHLY, CDR2 FYNNEI. CDR3 length: 13 amino acids. Trimming cost V 8 bases and J 6 bases; bases outside gene matches: 2. The DNA for the CDR3 is TGTGCCAGCCGGGACAGGGGGCTCAATGAGCAGTTCTTC. Its translation: CASRDRGLNEQFF.

The chain joins TRBV18 to TRBJ1-3, with D possibly being TRBD1 (6 bases). V was clipped by 3 bases and J by 0 bases, with 12 bases between them. From germline, CDR1 is KGHSH and CDR2 LQKENI. The CDR3 sequence is 16 residues long. CDR3 amino acids: CASSPSTGTSGNTIYF. For the CDR3, the DNA is TGTGCCAGCTCACCCTCTACAGGGACCTCTGGAAACACCATATATTTT.

This clone was seen once. This rearrangement joins TRBV6-5 to TRBJ2-7, with D unclear. The V and J ends lost 0 bases and 3 bases respectively, with 9 bases between them. This CDR3 spans 14 amino acids. Germline assignment: CDR1 MNHEY and CDR2 SVGAGI. The CDR3 here is CASSYSLGIYEQYF. The CDR3 DNA reads as TGTGCCAGCAGTTACTCCCTGGGAATCTACGAGCAGTACTTC.

As to this clone: This sample also contains other DNA sequences that code for the same CDR3. The V gene is TRBV10-3, the J gene TRBJ2-3; 12 nucleotides align to TRBD2. The CDR3 spans 15 residues. Germline values: CDR1 ENHRY, CDR2 SYGVKD. V dropped 7 bases and J dropped 0; count of bases not matched to a gene: 2. The CDR3: CAITGTSGSTDTQYF. CDR3 DNA: TGTGCCATCACTGGGACTAGCGGGAGCACAGATACGCAGTATTTT.

The V gene is TRBV11-3, the J gene TRBJ2-3; D remains unclear. There are 13 residues in the CDR3. Deletions cut 5 bases from V and 2 bases from J, with 8 bases between. Germline CDR1 is SGHNT and CDR2 is YENEEA. CDR3 region: CASSAPPTDTQYF. The CDR3 DNA reads TGTGCCAGCAGCGCCCCTCCCACAGATACGCAGTATTTT.

This chain joins TRBV6-1 and TRBJ1-5; 8 nucleotides line up with TRBD1. Losses at the gene ends were 10 bases for V and 6 bases for J; bases not matched to a gene: 8. Germline CDR1 and CDR2: MNHNS and SASEGT. The CDR3 extends over 13 amino acids. CDR3 in amino acids: CATQEQGVQPQHF. The CDR3 DNA reads TGTGCCACCCAGGAACAGGGGGTTCAGCCCCAGCATTTT.

V usage is TRBV6-5 and J usage is TRBJ2-7, with D perhaps matching TRBD1 or TRBD2 (5 bases each). V lost 2 bases and J lost 5, with 13 bases in between. The CDR3 consists of 14 residues. CDR1 and CDR2 (germline): MNHEY, SVGAGI. The CDR3 region has the DNA TGTGCCAGCAGTTACATGGCAGGGAGAGACGAGCAGTACTTC. This gives the protein CASSYMAGRDEQYF.

This rearrangement joins TRBV5-6 to TRBJ1-2; 9 nucleotides agree with TRBD1. J lost 7 bases, V lost 3 bases, and 13 bases had no gene match. Looked up from germline, CDR1 is SGHDT and CDR2 is YYEEEE. The CDR3 runs 16 residues. The CDR3: CASSSSRTGDVSGYTF. The CDR3 nucleotides are TGTGCCAGCAGCTCGTCCCGGACAGGGGACGTGAGTGGCTACACCTTC.

This clone was counted once. This rearrangement joins TRBV27 to TRBJ2-1; D gene uncertain. CDR1 MNHEY and CDR2 SMNVEV come from the germline V gene (reference sequence). The V end was cut by 5 bases, the J end by 7 bases, with 27 bases between. The CDR3 totals 18 residues. The CDR3 loop is CASSRTLLKPGPPNEQFF. CDR3 bases: TGTGCCAGCAGTCGAACGCTCCTGAAACCGGGCCCACCAAATGAGCAGTTCTTC.

The chain recombines TRBV11-2 with TRBJ1-5; a weak D match, TRBD1 (5 bases). V lost 5 bases and J lost 7, with 12 bases in between. The CDR3 covers 13 residues. In germline, CDR1 is SGHAT, CDR2 FQNNGV. CDR3 protein: CASSPGRTQPQHF. In DNA form, the CDR3 reads TGTGCCAGCAGCCCGGGACGGACCCAGCCCCAGCATTTT.

This clone was detected only once. The V and J genes are TRBV6-1 and TRBJ1-2; unclear D gene. The V gene's germline CDR1 is MNHNS and CDR2 SASEGT. Trimming stripped 8 bases from V and 9 bases from J, with 22 bases between. The CDR3 has 14 amino acids. The CDR3 is CASVTGWEIGSYTF. In DNA form, the CDR3 reads TGTGCCAGCGTTACGGGATGGGAGATCGGTAGCTACACCTTC.